This entry lists 14 T cell receptor beta chains sequenced from one sample in a study of blood T cells in healthy people across ages. The use of a sample-barcoded 5' primer and a J-beta primer mix characterized a second PCR of about 7 to 12 cycles. TCRdb redid the calling of the 5' RACE reads with MiXCR, one entry per CDR3 protein. The sample carries 650,000 to 950,000 distinct CDR3 sequences, 44% recorded once. The material sequenced was blood. These receptors all stem from a man in his sixties in good health.

This clonotype appeared a few times. The J gene is TRBJ2-3, the V gene TRBV20-1, with D unresolved. V was trimmed by 0 bases and J by 3 bases, leaving 10 bases between them. This CDR3 is 14 amino acids long. Germline V gene lookup returns CDR1 DFQATT and CDR2 SNEGSKA (reference sequence). CDR3 region: CSAREGYGTDTQYF. The CDR3 DNA reads TGCAGTGCTAGAGAAGGATATGGGACAGATACGCAGTATTTT.

DNA for the CDR3: TGTGCCAGCAGCGTAGTTAGCACCAACAATGAGCAGTTCTTC. Translated: CASSVVSTNNEQFF. The V gene is TRBV9, the J gene TRBJ2-1; no clear D gene. V lost 0 bases, J lost 5 bases, and 9 bases lay in between. The germline CDR1 and CDR2 sequences are SGDLS and YYNGEE. The CDR3 loop spans 14 amino acids. The variable domain in full, with the rest retrieved from reference TRBV9 and TRBJ2-1, is DSGVTQTPKHLITATGQRVTLRCSPRSGDLSVYWYQQSLDQGLQFLIQYYNGEERAKGNILERFSAQQFPDLHSELNLSSLELGDSALYFCASSVVSTNNEQFFGPGTRLTVL.

The V and J genes are TRBV5-1 and TRBJ2-3; 12 bases line up with TRBD2. The J segment lost 4 bases and the V segment lost 4 bases, leaving 7 bases of the junction unmatched. The CDR3 runs 16 residues. Germline V gene lookup returns CDR1 SGHRS and CDR2 YFSETQ. The DNA of the CDR3 is TGCGCCAGCAGCCGAACGGGACTAGCGGGCGCAGATACGCAGTATTTT. Translated: CASSRTGLAGADTQYF.

This chain uses TRBV27 with TRBJ2-7; the D is unclear. Germline assignment: CDR1 MNHEY and CDR2 SMNVEV (reference sequence). This CDR3 comprises 13 residues. Trimming pared 4 bases from V and 2 bases from J, leaving 9 bases between. The CDR3 bases are TGTGCCAGCAGTTCTTTGACGACCTACGAGCAGTACTTC. Translating gives CASSSLTTYEQYF.

This chain links TRBV5-1 with TRBJ2-4, with D uncertain. The DNA end favors TRBJ2-5, so the J call may be wrong. The length of the CDR3 is 15 residues. Germline CDR1 and CDR2: SGHRS and YFSETQ. CDR3 DNA sequence: TGCGCCAGCAGCTTGGCTGGGAACAGAGAAGAGACCCAGTACTTC. Its protein is CASSLAGNREETQYF.

Only a few counts were recorded for this clonotype. The J gene is TRBJ1-4, the V gene TRBV27; tentative D call: TRBD1 (5 bases). The CDR3 covers 14 residues. V dropped 5 bases and J dropped 8 bases, with 15 bases sitting between them. Germline lookup yields CDR1 MNHEY and CDR2 SMNVEV (reference sequence). CDR3 residues: CASSLIAKGEKLFF. CDR3 nucleotides: TGTGCCAGCAGTCTAATAGCAAAGGGGGAAAAACTGTTTTTT.

This CDR3 is CASSLVRLSGTANSPLHF. In DNA form, the CDR3 reads TGTGCCAGCAGCTTAGTAAGACTCTCAGGGACGGCCAATTCACCCCTCCACTTT. The rearrangement uses TRBV7-2 and TRBJ1-6; a weak D match, TRBD1 (5 bases). Germline V gene sequence: CDR1 SGHTA, CDR2 FQGNSA. The germline V and J ends were trimmed by 1 base and 7 bases, with 20 bases remaining between them. The length of the CDR3 is 18 residues.

The chain couples TRBV27 to TRBJ2-5, with TRBD1 matching over 7 bases. This CDR3 is 17 amino acids long. J was trimmed by 2 bases and V by 1 base; bases with no gene match: 10. Germline V gene data show CDR1 as MNHEY and CDR2 as SMNVEV (reference sequence). The CDR3 loop is CASSLYTPPQGQETQYF. DNA for the CDR3: TGTGCCAGCAGTTTATATACTCCTCCACAGGGGCAAGAGACCCAGTACTTC.

In this sample, this clonotype turned up many times. This rearrangement joins TRBV9 to TRBJ2-7; TRBD2 matches at 7 bases. This CDR3 contains 14 residues. V was clipped by 4 bases and J by 7 bases; unmatched bases: 11. Germline V gene lookup returns CDR1 SGDLS and CDR2 YYNGEE. CDR3 DNA: TGTGCCAGCAGCCCGTCCTTACACGGGGGGGAGCAGTACTTC. It encodes CASSPSLHGGEQYF.

A few counts support this clonotype. The rearrangement joins TRBV28 to TRBJ1-2; a weak D match, TRBD1 (5 bases). Germline CDR1 is MDHEN and CDR2 is SYDVKM. The CDR3 is 13 residues long. Trimming took 5 bases from V and 4 from J, leaving 11 bases between them. For the CDR3, the DNA is TGTGCCAGCAGTCAGACAGCAATCTATGGCTACACCTTC. Its translation is CASSQTAIYGYTF.

This clonotype was detected ten times or more. This chain uses TRBV6-6 with TRBJ1-2; 9 bases match TRBD1. CDR1 is MNHNY, CDR2 SVGAGI, per germline (reference sequence). The CDR3 has 14 amino acids. J gave up 8 bases and V 2 bases, and 6 bases lay outside the gene matches. CDR3 protein: CASSYNGQGHGYTF. In nucleotides, the CDR3 is TGTGCCAGCAGTTACAATGGACAGGGGCACGGCTACACCTTC.

V and J are TRBV5-1 and TRBJ2-7; 7 positions match TRBD2. Per the germline V gene, CDR1 is SGHRS and CDR2 is YFSETQ. There are 14 residues in the CDR3. After removal of 6 bases from V and 1 base from J, the junction contained 7 bases not matched to a gene. In DNA form, the CDR3 reads TGCGCCAGCACCAAAGGGACTACTTCCTACGAGCAGTACTTC. This translates into CASTKGTTSYEQYF.

This chain uses TRBV28 with TRBJ2-2, with 7 bases lining up with TRBD1. With 1 base clipped from V and 2 bases from J, the junction kept 7 bases outside the gene matches. The germline V gene encodes CDR1 MDHEN and CDR2 SYDVKM. This CDR3 spans 17 amino acids. This chain's CDR3 is CASSLSRQGSNTGELFF. DNA for the CDR3: TGTGCCAGCAGTTTATCTAGACAGGGTTCAAACACCGGGGAGCTGTTTTTT.

This chain uses TRBV27 with TRBJ1-1, with 10 bases aligning to TRBD1. In germline, CDR1 is MNHEY, CDR2 SMNVEV (reference sequence). Trimming at V came to 6 bases and at J to 4 bases, leaving 14 bases not matched to a gene. The CDR3 consists of 17 residues. The CDR3 here is CASSRGQGDPMGTEAFF. CDR3 coding DNA: TGTGCCAGCAGCCGTGGACAGGGGGACCCAATGGGCACTGAAGCTTTCTTT.